Sequencing of this TCR beta chain was carried out in a study of T cell clones after liver transplantation (dated by TCRdb to between 2019 and 2020). Background for the entire study: ITN030ST, the source of the samples, was a randomized trial that attempted immunosuppression withdrawal within 2 years of liver transplantation. The study cohort included 8 liver transplant recipients, of whom 3 were classified as tolerant and 5 as non-tolerant. Third party-reactive TCRbeta sequences from pre-transplant MLRs were also identified as an antigen-independent comparator for donor-reactive sequences. Three of the eight recipients were HCV-positive; the others were transplanted for non-autoimmune, non-viral indications. After a pre-transplant mixed lymphocyte reaction, TCRbeta sequencing was used to pinpoint donor-reactive T cell clones, which were subsequently tracked in post-transplant blood. To count as tolerant, a recipient had to stay completely off immunosuppression for at least one year without liver enzymes climbing beyond twice the upper limit of normal. No induction therapy was given to the subjects, and standard immunosuppression was administered until randomization at 12-24 months post-transplant. Blood samples were collected pre-transplant, then pre-randomization ahead of withdrawal, and finally post-randomization once withdrawal had either been completed or failed.

Sequences MNHNY (CDR1) and SVGAGI (CDR2) are obtained from the germline V gene (reference sequence). From cysteine to phenylalanine, the CDR3 is 16 amino acids long. Here the CDR3 DNA is all that survives: 48 bases in frame from base 1. The V end gives up 5 bases and the J end 0 bases, leaving 6 bases in the junction not matched to a gene. Results and caveats for the whole study, not just this receptor: When repertoire turnover was accounted for, significantly reduced detection of donor-reactive sequences was found in 7 of 8 subjects for CD4 and in 8 of 8 subjects for CD8. Because allograft tissue specimens were not available, migration of donor-reactive T cells into the graft, rather than deletion, may have occurred. In most of the 8 subjects, regardless of tolerance or HCV status, circulating donor-reactive CD4 TCRbeta sequences dropped significantly post-transplant. Low numbers of available donor cells limited the measurable donor-reactive repertoire in a couple of subjects. The conclusions were preliminary, being limited by small, heterogeneous patient numbers and by non-standardized post-transplant time points. A greater decline was seen for donor-reactive sequences than for third party-reactive sequences, suggesting partial antigen-specific deletion unrelated to withdrawal success.

What this sample's time point label stands for: pre-transplant. Unstimulated PBMCs, after thawing, were stained for CD3, CD4 and CD8 and then FACS-sorted into CD3+CD4+ and CD3+CD8+ populations. All 8 studied subjects were randomized to immunosuppression withdrawal. Genomic DNA was isolated with the Qiagen DNeasy Blood and Tissue Kit. High-throughput TCRbeta CDR3 sequencing of frozen genomic DNA was performed by immunoSEQ, with PCR amplification, mapping, bias correction and internal controls included. As for the original processing: Productive rearrangements were retained, and unique TCRbeta sequences were defined by the CDR3 nucleotide sequence together with the V and J gene. For a sequence to be called donor-reactive, it needed a frequency of at least 0.01% and at least 5-fold expansion in CFSE-low cells compared with unstimulated pre-transplant cells. Minimum frequency thresholds were set for each subject based on the unstimulated sample with the lowest template count, ensuring at least 90% detection power. Repertoire turnover was measured by Jensen-Shannon divergence between the top 1000 TCRbeta sequences post- and pre-transplant. Two-sided Fisher's exact tests were used to test for changes in how often donor-reactive sequences were detected. This is the immuneACCESS table as TCRdb keeps it, with only in-frame sequences that have V and J called. A part of the clones is gone; compared with another copy, unresolved V genes explain less than half, and the rest is unexplained. V and J calls and clone size follow that table, whereas D and trimming were derived from the DNA. Across this sample there are tens of thousands of clones, with roughly nine tenths seen only once. The leading ten clones occupy approximately 2.6% of the sample.

Comment on this clone: This clone's antigen is unknown. Base-call qualities are not available, and no considerably larger clone is one nucleotide away.

The specimen was CD4+ T cells from blood, collected before liver transplant. This TCR was sampled from a human donor who received a liver transplant. The V and J genes are TRBV6-6 and TRBJ2-1; 8 of the junction bases match TRBD2. The DNA sequence is TGTGCCAGCAGTGCTCCGGGGGGGAGCTCCTACAATGAGCAGTTCTTC. Its protein product is CASSAPGGSSYNEQFF.